The sequence of this T cell receptor beta chain was determined in a study of blood T cell repertoires in COVID-19 (dated by TCRdb to about 2020). About the full investigation: Samples covering the acute and convalescent phases of COVID-19 were provided by collaborators in the United States, Italy and Spain. The prospective study material was composed of cDNA or gDNA derived from T cells, B-cell-depleted T cells, or PBMCs. Where HLA class I and class II types were available, the types were taken from metadata supplied by the sample provider, not from assay-based typing. A freely available public database, intended as a resource for researchers studying the immune response to SARS-CoV-2, is where the repertoires were released. The samples were drawn from two sources: the first 160 participants of the ongoing ImmuneRACE study, and 1,000 to 1,500 subjects contributed by 6 global collaborators. Sample metadata almost always included a de-identified subject ID, COVID-19 status, age in years and sex. Subjects who had been exposed to COVID-19, were actively infected with it, or had recovered from it provided the deeply sampled blood TCRbeta repertoires that made up the dataset.

About this clone: Its antigen is not yet known. Base quality data are lacking; no much larger clone is found one base away.

Findings and caveats that apply to the study as a whole: The amount of clinical and demographic metadata varied by source and participant and was provided uncurated.

TCRbeta CDR3 regions were amplified from genomic DNA using the immunoSEQ Assay, a bias-controlled multiplex PCR. The published analysis was carried out like this. Within the assay, amplification of reference gene primers was used to estimate how many nucleated cells each sample contained. Sequence reads were collapsed and filtered to measure the absolute abundance of every unique TCRbeta CDR3 rearrangement. Productive Simpson clonality was computed per sample as the square root of Simpson's diversity index over productive rearrangements. This immuneACCESS table, as held by TCRdb, lists in-frame sequences with V and J called but not all clones. Of the missing ones, under half trace to an unresolved V gene in checked studies; the others have no known cause. V, J and clone size derive from that table, while D and trimming were established from the DNA sequence. A total of approximately 150,000 clones appear in this sample, about 86% of them only once. Clones ranked in the top ten supply about a tenth of the sample.

Whole blood was collected in K2EDTA tubes by collaborating institutions according to the institutions' own protocols. For TCRbeta analysis, collaborator samples were shipped as frozen whole blood, as isolated PBMCs, or as DNA extracted from either sample type. This clonotype was sampled from a man in his 70s with active or convalescent COVID-19. Source material: peripheral blood.

The nucleotide sequence reads as follows: TGCGCCAGCAGCCAAGACGCAGTCCCTAACTATGGCTACACCTTC. Its translation is CASSQDAVPNYGYTF. The chain is encoded by TRBV4-1 joined to TRBJ1-2, with no confidently assigned D gene. From the cysteine through the phenylalanine, the CDR3 covers 15 amino acids. Only the CDR3 part of the read is kept: 45 bases, read in frame from the first base. Via the germline V gene, CDR1 is MGHRA and CDR2 YSYEKL. V gives up 0 bases and J gives up 0 bases, and the segment between their germline ends measures 8 bases.